Listed below are T cell receptor beta chains from one sample, sequenced in a study of blood T cell repertoires in COVID-19. This table comes from immunoSEQ multiplex PCR, and its TCRdb copy is limited to in-frame clones, with some not included. The table has roughly 30,000 clones, roughly 87% seen once. The sample comprised peripheral blood. Receptors originate from an elderly man with acute or convalescent COVID-19. CDR3s include the opening cysteine and the closing phenylalanine or tryptophan. The D gene is left open where the match is weak. Expanded clones are given a class, and other clones once, few, many or no size at all.

V	D	length	size	J	DNA	CDR3
TRBV4-2	TRBD1	16	NA	TRBJ1-5	TGTGCCAGCAGCCAAGATGGGCAGGGGGCCTATCAGCCCCAGCATTTT	CASSQDGQGAYQPQHF
TRBV6-6	NA	14	NA	TRBJ2-2	TGTGCCAGCGGGCAGGGGCGACCAACCGGGGAGCTGTTTTTT	CASGQGRPTGELFF
TRBV6-1	TRBD1	12	NA	TRBJ1-6	TGTGCCAGCAGTGACCCGGACAGGGCTGACCACTTT	CASSDPDRADHF
TRBV19	TRBD2	12	NA	TRBJ2-5	TGTGCCAGTAGCCCCGCCCGGGACTACCTTTACTTC	CASSPARDYLYF
TRBV19	NA	16	NA	TRBJ2-3	TGTGCCAGTAGTAGGGCGAGAGAGTTCACGACAGATACGCAGTATTTT	CASSRAREFTTDTQYF
TRBV28	TRBD1	15	NA	TRBJ1-5	TGTGCCAGCACCCAGACAGGGGGTGGGATTCAGCCCCAGCATTTT	CASTQTGGGIQPQHF
TRBV10-2	NA	14	NA	TRBJ1-5	TGCGCCAGCAGTGAGTCAGGTCGGAGACAGCCCCAGCATTTT	CASSESGRRQPQHF
TRBV30	TRBD1	11	NA	TRBJ1-1	TGTGCCTTAGGGGGCAACACTGAAGCTTTCTTT	CALGGNTEAFF
TRBV28	TRBD2	15	NA	TRBJ2-7	TGTGCCAGCAGTTTACGACTAGCGGGAGAATACGAGCAGTACTTC	CASSLRLAGEYEQYF
TRBV6-5	TRBD2	15	once	TRBJ2-1	TGTGCCAGCAGTTACGGAGGACTAGCGGGAGCTGAGCAGTTCTTC	CASSYGGLAGAEQFF
TRBV20-1	NA	15	NA	TRBJ1-1	TGCAGTGCTAGTAGGGGTATTCTAGATTACACTGAAGCTTTCTTT	CSASRGILDYTEAFF
TRBV9	NA	17	NA	TRBJ2-1	TGTGCCAGCAGCTTCTTTGGGGACTCGAGCTCCTACAATGAGCAGTTCTTC	CASSFFGDSSSYNEQFF
TRBV5-1	TRBD2	15	NA	TRBJ2-1	TGCGCCAGCAGCCCCGGGACTAGCAGCTACAATGAGCAGTTCTTC	CASSPGTSSYNEQFF
TRBV9	NA	14	NA	TRBJ2-3	TGTGCCAGCAGCGTTTTCTCTAGCACAGATACGCAGTATTTT	CASSVFSSTDTQYF
TRBV6-6	NA	14	NA	TRBJ1-5	TGTGCCAGCAGTTGGGCAGGGCGAGATCAGCCCCAGCATTTT	CASSWAGRDQPQHF
TRBV7-2	NA	14	NA	TRBJ1-2	TGTGCCAGCAGCCCGGGGTCGGGCCTCTATGGCTACACCTTC	CASSPGSGLYGYTF
TRBV7-9	NA	14	NA	TRBJ1-6	TGTGCCAGCAGCTTACGACAGGCGGACTCACCCCTCCACTTT	CASSLRQADSPLHF
TRBV12-5	TRBD1	17	NA	TRBJ1-2	TGTGCTAGTGGTTTGCTCCCACAGGGGGCCCGGGTAGATGGCTACACCTTC	CASGLLPQGARVDGYTF